These T cell receptor beta chains were read from a single sample in a study of radiotherapy plus CTLA-4 blockade in lung cancer. Data came from immunoSEQ multiplex PCR; TCRdb stores just in-frame clones and leaves some out. This sample yields about 28,000 clones, of which around 73% are seen a single time; 6% to 8% belongs to the top ten. The sequencing used peripheral blood, collected from a patient treated with radiotherapy plus ipilimumab. The source is a human donor with non-small cell lung cancer who had stable disease on radiotherapy plus ipilimumab. Each CDR3 is given with its conserved first and last residue. Each record gives: V gene, D gene, clone size, J gene, CDR3 protein, CDR3 DNA. A D gene is named only where the DNA matches it firmly. Rows give clone size only sometimes, using once, few, many, or a class for an expanded clone.

v_gene: TRBV1
d_gene: -
abundance: -
j_gene: TRBJ1-6
CDR3aa: CTSSQDRRGAPYLSSYNSPLHF
CDR3nt: TGCACCAGCAGCCAAGACAGGCGGGGTGCGCCTTACCTCAGCTCCTATAATTCACCCCTCCACTTT

v_gene: TRBV7-8
d_gene: TRBD1
abundance: few
j_gene: TRBJ1-1
CDR3aa: CASRGQRNTEAFF
CDR3nt: TGTGCCAGCAGGGGACAGAGGAACACTGAAGCTTTCTTT

v_gene: TRBV7-2
d_gene: TRBD1
abundance: -
j_gene: TRBJ1-5
CDR3aa: CASSSHGQANQPQHF
CDR3nt: TGTGCCAGCAGCTCGCATGGACAGGCAAATCAGCCCCAGCATTTT

v_gene: TRBV28
d_gene: TRBD1
abundance: -
j_gene: TRBJ1-2
CDR3aa: CASSLDTGGQGAPLYGYTF
CDR3nt: TGTGCCAGCAGTCTAGACACCGGAGGACAGGGGGCGCCCCTCTATGGCTACACCTTC

v_gene: TRBV28
d_gene: TRBD1
abundance: -
j_gene: TRBJ1-2
CDR3aa: CASTERTGGYGYTF
CDR3nt: TGTGCCAGCACCGAGCGTACAGGGGGCTATGGCTACACCTTC

v_gene: TRBV7-9
d_gene: -
abundance: once
j_gene: TRBJ2-3
CDR3aa: CASSLDFGTDTQYF
CDR3nt: TGTGCCAGCAGCTTAGATTTCGGCACAGATACGCAGTATTTT

v_gene: TRBV4-1
d_gene: -
abundance: -
j_gene: TRBJ2-3
CDR3aa: CASSQDRKRSGESTDTQYF
CDR3nt: TGCGCCAGCAGCCAAGATCGTAAGCGGTCAGGGGAATCCACAGATACGCAGTATTTT

v_gene: TRBV5-1
d_gene: TRBD1
abundance: -
j_gene: TRBJ1-2
CDR3aa: CASSLRTGQGNYGYTF
CDR3nt: TGCGCCAGCAGCTTGAGGACAGGGCAGGGAAACTATGGCTACACCTTC

v_gene: TRBV9
d_gene: -
abundance: -
j_gene: TRBJ2-2
CDR3aa: CASSVAGNTGELFF
CDR3nt: TGTGCCAGCAGCGTAGCGGGGAACACCGGGGAGCTGTTTTTT

v_gene: TRBV6-1
d_gene: -
abundance: -
j_gene: TRBJ2-2
CDR3aa: CASIPLFETGELFF
CDR3nt: TGTGCCAGCATCCCTCTTTTCGAGACCGGGGAGCTGTTTTTT

v_gene: TRBV5-6
d_gene: TRBD1
abundance: -
j_gene: TRBJ1-2
CDR3aa: CASSLGRQGYYGYTF
CDR3nt: TGTGCCAGCAGCTTGGGCCGACAGGGGTACTATGGCTACACCTTC

v_gene: TRBV6-5
d_gene: -
abundance: -
j_gene: TRBJ2-7
CDR3aa: CASTTAYEQYF
CDR3nt: TGTGCCAGCACGACAGCCTACGAGCAGTACTTC

v_gene: TRBV29-1
d_gene: -
abundance: -
j_gene: TRBJ2-5
CDR3aa: CSVVRGGETQYF
CDR3nt: TGCAGCGTTGTGAGAGGGGGAGAGACCCAGTACTTC

v_gene: TRBV4-3
d_gene: -
abundance: -
j_gene: TRBJ1-5
CDR3aa: CASSQVTGPNQPQHF
CDR3nt: TGCGCCAGCAGCCAAGTAACAGGCCCGAATCAGCCCCAGCATTTT

v_gene: TRBV6-5
d_gene: -
abundance: once
j_gene: TRBJ2-5
CDR3aa: CASSYGPPIETQYF
CDR3nt: TGTGCCAGCAGTTACGGTCCTCCGATCGAGACCCAGTACTTC

v_gene: TRBV2
d_gene: TRBD1
abundance: -
j_gene: TRBJ1-5
CDR3aa: CASSASGQGNQPQHF
CDR3nt: TGTGCCAGCAGCGCTTCTGGACAGGGCAATCAGCCCCAGCATTTT

v_gene: TRBV19
d_gene: -
abundance: -
j_gene: TRBJ1-2
CDR3aa: CASSMGRGGGYGYTF
CDR3nt: TGTGCCAGTAGTATGGGCAGGGGTGGCGGCTATGGCTACACCTTC

v_gene: TRBV6-1
d_gene: -
abundance: -
j_gene: TRBJ1-1
CDR3aa: CASSIEGLKNTEAFF
CDR3nt: TGTGCCAGCAGTATAGAAGGACTGAAGAACACTGAAGCTTTCTTT

v_gene: TRBV4-3
d_gene: TRBD2
abundance: -
j_gene: TRBJ2-7
CDR3aa: CASSQGPSGATTYEQYF
CDR3nt: TGCGCCAGCAGCCAAGGCCCAAGCGGGGCCACAACCTACGAGCAGTACTTC

v_gene: TRBV15
d_gene: TRBD1
abundance: -
j_gene: TRBJ1-2
CDR3aa: CATSTGTGPGDYGYTF
CDR3nt: TGTGCCACCAGTACCGGGACAGGTCCCGGGGACTATGGCTACACCTTC

v_gene: TRBV7-9
d_gene: -
abundance: -
j_gene: TRBJ1-2
CDR3aa: CASSFGQPGTYGYTF
CDR3nt: TGTGCCAGCAGCTTTGGACAGCCGGGAACGTACGGCTACACCTTC

v_gene: TRBV7-6
d_gene: -
abundance: -
j_gene: TRBJ1-3
CDR3aa: CASSSRQVPSGNTIYF
CDR3nt: TGTGCCAGCAGCTCTCGACAGGTCCCCTCTGGAAACACCATATATTTT

v_gene: TRBV4-2
d_gene: TRBD2
abundance: -
j_gene: TRBJ2-1
CDR3aa: CASSQDWIGGGASYNEQFF
CDR3nt: TGTGCCAGCAGCCAAGATTGGATCGGCGGGGGGGCCTCCTACAATGAGCAGTTCTTC

v_gene: TRBV5-6
d_gene: -
abundance: -
j_gene: TRBJ1-1
CDR3aa: CASRPPGGTEAFF
CDR3nt: TGTGCCAGCAGACCCCCGGGGGGGACTGAAGCTTTCTTT

v_gene: TRBV27
d_gene: -
abundance: -
j_gene: TRBJ1-6
CDR3aa: CASSLTSGTPNSPLHF
CDR3nt: TGTGCCAGCAGTTTAACCTCCGGGACGCCTAATTCACCCCTCCACTTT

v_gene: TRBV5-3
d_gene: TRBD1
abundance: few
j_gene: TRBJ2-1
CDR3aa: CARLKGQGLFSAFF
CDR3nt: TGTGCCAGACTTAAGGGACAGGGGTTGTTTAGTGCGTTCTTC

v_gene: TRBV5-1
d_gene: TRBD1
abundance: -
j_gene: TRBJ2-5
CDR3aa: CASRTDRGPLGEQYF
CDR3nt: TGCGCTAGCAGGACGGACAGGGGGCCTCTGGGGGAGCAGTACTTC

v_gene: TRBV2
d_gene: TRBD1
abundance: -
j_gene: TRBJ1-4
CDR3aa: CASSDDRALDEKLFF
CDR3nt: TGTGCCAGCAGTGATGACAGGGCGTTGGATGAAAAACTGTTTTTT

v_gene: TRBV25-1
d_gene: TRBD2
abundance: -
j_gene: TRBJ2-3
CDR3aa: CASSEYGGGVTDTQYF
CDR3nt: TGTGCCAGCAGTGAATATGGCGGGGGGGTCACAGATACGCAGTATTTT

v_gene: TRBV2
d_gene: -
abundance: -
j_gene: TRBJ1-5
CDR3aa: CASSPGQSNQPQHF
CDR3nt: TGTGCCAGCAGCCCCGGACAGAGCAATCAGCCCCAGCATTTT

v_gene: TRBV18
d_gene: -
abundance: -
j_gene: TRBJ2-5
CDR3aa: CASSPPGKETQYF
CDR3nt: TGTGCCAGCTCACCACCAGGGAAAGAGACCCAGTACTTC

v_gene: TRBV18
d_gene: -
abundance: few
j_gene: TRBJ2-7
CDR3aa: CASSPRDIQTYEQYF
CDR3nt: TGTGCCAGCTCACCACGGGACATTCAGACCTACGAGCAGTACTTC

v_gene: TRBV4-1
d_gene: -
abundance: -
j_gene: TRBJ1-1
CDR3aa: CASSLRFSNTEAFF
CDR3nt: TGCGCCAGCAGCCTTAGATTTTCCAACACTGAAGCTTTCTTT

v_gene: TRBV9
d_gene: -
abundance: few
j_gene: TRBJ1-1
CDR3aa: CASSVVSVNTEAFF
CDR3nt: TGTGCCAGCAGCGTAGTGTCGGTGAACACTGAAGCTTTCTTT

v_gene: TRBV11-2
d_gene: -
abundance: -
j_gene: TRBJ2-5
CDR3aa: CASSLERVETQYF
CDR3nt: TGTGCCAGCAGCTTAGAAAGGGTTGAGACCCAGTACTTC